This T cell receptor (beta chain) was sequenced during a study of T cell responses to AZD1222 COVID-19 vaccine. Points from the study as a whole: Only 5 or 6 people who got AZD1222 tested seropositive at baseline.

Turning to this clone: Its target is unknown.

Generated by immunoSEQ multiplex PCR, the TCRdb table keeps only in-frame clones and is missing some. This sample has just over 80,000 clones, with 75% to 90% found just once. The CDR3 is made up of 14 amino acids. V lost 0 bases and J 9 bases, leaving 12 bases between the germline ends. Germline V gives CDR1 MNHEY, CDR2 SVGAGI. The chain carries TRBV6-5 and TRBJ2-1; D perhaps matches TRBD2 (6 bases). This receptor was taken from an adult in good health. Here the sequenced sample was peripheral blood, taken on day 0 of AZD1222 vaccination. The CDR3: CASSYSVGGGEQFF. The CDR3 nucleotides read TGTGCCAGCAGTTACTCGGTGGGGGGAGGTGAGCAGTTCTTC.